Below, 14 T cell receptor beta chains from the same sample are listed, as sequenced in a study of cytomegalovirus exposure and HLA in healthy donors. PCR primers comprised 60 Vbeta and 13 Jbeta primers. Generated by immunoSEQ multiplex PCR, the TCRdb table keeps only in-frame clones and is missing some. The sample lists roughly 150,000 clones; more than 60% were seen once. Specimen: PBMCs. The receptors derive from a woman between 35 and 50 years old in good health and CMV-seropositive.

This sequence joins TRBV7-2 and TRBJ1-2; D remains unclear. Trimming cost V 5 bases and J 8 bases, with 15 bases left between them. The CDR3 runs 13 residues. Germline CDR1 SGHTA, CDR2 FQGNSA. In DNA form, the CDR3 reads TGTGCCAGCAGCCAGCAGACGGGTTTGGGCTACACCTTC. Amino acids: CASSQQTGLGYTF.

The CDR3 is CASSLVDRGQEKLFF. For the CDR3, the DNA is TGTGCCAGCAGCTTAGTGGACAGGGGGCAAGAAAAACTGTTTTTT. V is TRBV7-9 and J is TRBJ1-4; 11 bases agree with TRBD1. The germline gives CDR1 SEHNR, CDR2 FQNEAQ (reference sequence). CDR3 length equals 15 residues. V was pared by 1 base and J by 8 bases, with 3 bases of the junction left unmatched. Full variable domain (remainder filled in from reference TRBV7-9 and TRBJ1-4): DTGVSQNPRHKITKRGQNVTFRCDPISEHNRLYWYRQTLGQGPEFLTYFQNEAQLEKSRLLSDRFSAERPKGSFSTLEIQRTEQGDSAMYLCASSLVDRGQEKLFFGSGTQLSVL.

The rearrangement joins TRBV30 to TRBJ1-1; D is undetermined. Germline V gene lookup returns CDR1 GTSNPN and CDR2 SVGIG (reference sequence). Deletions cut 4 bases from V and 6 bases from J, with 15 bases between. The CDR3 has 13 amino acids. Here the CDR3 reads CAWINGFNSEAFF. The CDR3 DNA follows: TGTGCCTGGATTAACGGGTTTAATTCTGAAGCTTTCTTT.

This clone has just a few counts. The chain joins TRBV9 to TRBJ1-6, with 9 bases aligning to TRBD1. Trimming removed 4 bases from V and 10 bases from J; junction bases left unmatched: 9. CDR3 length: 15 residues. Germline lookup yields CDR1 SGDLS and CDR2 YYNGEE. The CDR3, as DNA: TGTGCCAGCAGCAGTACCGGGACAGGGAACTCACCCCTCCACTTT. This translates into CASSSTGTGNSPLHF.

This chain links TRBV28 with TRBJ1-3; 7 bases are a match to TRBD1. The germline V gene encodes CDR1 MDHEN and CDR2 SYDVKM. The CDR3 sequence is 16 residues long. Trimming at V came to 4 bases and at J to 2 bases, leaving 8 bases not matched to a gene. The CDR3 DNA is TGTGCCAGCAGTTCGACAGGGAGTAACGCTGGAAACACCATATATTTT. This sequence encodes CASSSTGSNAGNTIYF.

This chain joins TRBV10-2 and TRBJ2-7, with a tentative D call TRBD1 (5 bases). The V gene lost 1 base and the J gene lost 3 bases, with 10 bases spanning the gap. The CDR3 runs to 14 residues. Germline CDR1 reads WSHSY; CDR2 reads SAAADI. The chain's CDR3 is CASSEYRGGYEQYF. CDR3 nucleotide sequence: TGCGCCAGCAGTGAGTATAGGGGCGGCTACGAGCAGTACTTC.

This chain joins TRBV5-6 and TRBJ1-5; the D gene is possibly TRBD1 (6 bases). Germline V gives CDR1 SGHDT, CDR2 YYEEEE. There are 14 residues in the CDR3. V gave up 0 bases and J gave up 7 bases, with 11 bases separating them. Written as DNA, the CDR3 is TGTGCCAGCAGCTTGGAGGGGGTTGGCCAGCCCCAGCATTTT. This translates into CASSLEGVGQPQHF.

V gene TRBV28 combines with J gene TRBJ1-1, with TRBD1 as a possible D gene (5 bases). Germline CDR1 MDHEN, CDR2 SYDVKM. The CDR3 consists of 13 residues. The V end lost 7 bases, the J end lost 6 bases, and 15 bases lay between the germline ends. CDR3 bases: TGTGCCAGCACCCAGGGTTATGTGTCTGAAGCTTTCTTT. It yields the protein CASTQGYVSEAFF.

The gene calls are TRBV5-1 and TRBJ1-1; TRBD1 might be the D (6 bases). This CDR3 is 13 amino acids long. V was trimmed by 4 bases and J by 3 bases, leaving 10 bases between them. Germline V CDR1 and CDR2: SGHRS, YFSETQ. The CDR3 DNA is TGCGCCAGCAGCCTACAGGGTGACACTGAAGCTTTCTTT. This codes for CASSLQGDTEAFF.

The count of this clone is one. The chain is built from TRBV5-4 and TRBJ2-7, with D possibly matching TRBD2 (6 bases). Germline V CDR1 and CDR2: SGHNT, YYREEE (reference sequence). The length of the CDR3 is 14 residues. Deletions cut 2 bases from V and 3 bases from J, with 12 bases between. The CDR3 is CASSFYPGVYEQYF. The CDR3 region has the DNA TGTGCCAGCAGCTTTTATCCGGGGGTCTACGAGCAGTACTTC.

The sample holds a few counts of this clone. The J gene is TRBJ1-2, the V gene TRBV4-3; 10 bases agree with TRBD1. Losses at the gene ends were 5 bases for V and 7 bases for J; bases not matched to a gene: 1. The CDR3 sequence is 12 residues long. The germline V gene has CDR1 LGHNA and CDR2 YSLEER. As DNA, the CDR3 is TGCGCCAGCAGCGACAGGGGGCTTGGCTACACCTTC. Its translation: CASSDRGLGYTF.

The gene calls are TRBV2 and TRBJ1-2, with unresolved D. The germline V gene encodes CDR1 SNHLY and CDR2 FYNNEI. The CDR3 extends over 13 amino acids. Trimming cost V 7 bases and J 5 bases, with 14 bases left between them. CDR3 sequence (DNA): TGTGCCAGCACCAGGCCACTCATTTATGGCTACACCTTC. Residues: CASTRPLIYGYTF.

CDR3 amino acids: CASSFHGLAGGQTDTQYF. DNA for the CDR3: TGTGCCAGCAGCTTCCATGGACTAGCGGGGGGGCAAACAGATACGCAGTATTTT. The chain has TRBV7-9 and TRBJ2-3; 15 nucleotides match TRBD2. Germline V gene sequence: CDR1 SEHNR, CDR2 FQNEAQ (reference sequence). Germline trimming cut 3 bases from V and 3 bases from J; bases unmatched to any gene: 7. CDR3 length: 18 amino acids.

The V and J genes are TRBV14 and TRBJ1-2; 10 bases map to TRBD1. The CDR3 has 14 amino acids. V lost 4 bases to trimming and J lost 4 bases; unmatched junction nucleotides: 3. Germline-derived CDR1 and CDR2 are SGHDN and FVKESK. CDR3 residues: CASSRDRGPYGYTF. The CDR3 coding sequence is TGTGCCAGCAGCCGGGACAGGGGACCCTATGGCTACACCTTC.